Listed below are T cell receptor beta chains from one sample, sequenced in a study of control samples from healthy donors and cancer patients. TCRdb's table, derived via immunoSEQ multiplex PCR, lists solely in-frame clones and lacks some. The sample records 96,000 or so clones, approximately 95% being singletons. Material: blood. The receptors were sampled from a man between 18 and 29 years old in good health. CDR3s include the opening cysteine and the closing phenylalanine or tryptophan. The order of the fields is D gene, J gene, V gene, clone size, CDR3 DNA, CDR3 protein. The D gene is left open where the match is weak. Part of the rows lack a size; the others show once, few, many or a class for expanded clones.

D: -; J: TRBJ1-1; V: TRBV6-5; size: -; DNA: TGTGCCAGCAGTTACCGAGCCGTCACTGAAGCTTTCTTT; CDR3: CASSYRAVTEAFF
D: -; J: TRBJ1-6; V: TRBV19; size: -; DNA: TGTGCCAGTAGTATAGGGGGACGGATCAATTCACCCCTCCACTTT; CDR3: CASSIGGRINSPLHF
D: -; J: TRBJ1-2; V: TRBV27; size: -; DNA: TGTGCCAGCAGTTCACCATCACAGGGATTAGATGGCTACACCTTC; CDR3: CASSSPSQGLDGYTF
D: -; J: TRBJ2-1; V: TRBV11-1; size: -; DNA: TGTGCCAGCAGCTTAGCTGGGAACAATGAGCAGTTCTTC; CDR3: CASSLAGNNEQFF
D: TRBD1; J: TRBJ1-2; V: TRBV4-2; size: -; DNA: TGTGCCAGCAGCCAAATGACAGGGGCTAACTATGGCTACACCTTC; CDR3: CASSQMTGANYGYTF
D: -; J: TRBJ2-1; V: TRBV4-2; size: -; DNA: TGTGCCAGCAGCCAAGAAGTGTACGTCTACAATGAGCAGTTCTTC; CDR3: CASSQEVYVYNEQFF
D: TRBD2; J: TRBJ2-2; V: TRBV3-1/TRBV3-2; size: -; DNA: TGTGCCAGCAGCCAAGACAAGGGACTAGCGGGGCCTCGCGGGACCGGGGAGCTGTTTTTT; CDR3: CASSQDKGLAGPRGTGELFF
D: -; J: TRBJ2-7; V: TRBV15; size: -; DNA: TGTGCCACCAGCAGAGATCAAGGTATTGAGAGCTCCTACGAGCAGTACTTC; CDR3: CATSRDQGIESSYEQYF
D: -; J: TRBJ2-1; V: TRBV6-2/TRBV6-3; size: once; DNA: TGTGCCAGCAGTAAGCGGGCAGTCTCCTACAATGAGCAGTTCTTC; CDR3: CASSKRAVSYNEQFF
D: -; J: TRBJ1-1; V: TRBV7-9; size: -; DNA: TGTGCCAGCAGCAAGCTCCAGAACACTGAAGCTTTCTTT; CDR3: CASSKLQNTEAFF
D: -; J: TRBJ1-1; V: TRBV5-1; size: -; DNA: TGCGCCAGCAGCTTGGAGGGCAATCCGCCCCAAGCTTTCTTT; CDR3: CASSLEGNPPQAFF
D: -; J: TRBJ1-5; V: TRBV12-3/TRBV12-4; size: -; DNA: TGTGCCAGCGGCCCGCCCAATCAGCCCCAGCATTTT; CDR3: CASGPPNQPQHF
D: -; J: TRBJ1-5; V: TRBV7-9; size: -; DNA: TGTGCCAGCAGCTTACAGGGCAGCAATCAGCCCCAGCATTTT; CDR3: CASSLQGSNQPQHF
D: -; J: TRBJ2-1; V: TRBV4-1; size: -; DNA: TGCGCCAGCAGCCAAGTGGCCTCTTTTGGCGATGAGCAGTTCTTC; CDR3: CASSQVASFGDEQFF
D: TRBD1; J: TRBJ1-4; V: TRBV30; size: -; DNA: TGTGCCTGGGCAAAAGAACAGGGGGCCTCGAAAAAACTGTTTTTT; CDR3: CAWAKEQGASKKLFF
D: TRBD1; J: TRBJ2-2; V: TRBV11-2; size: -; DNA: TGTGCCAGCAGCTTAGAGGCAGGGGGTAACACCGGGGAGCTGTTTTTT; CDR3: CASSLEAGGNTGELFF
D: -; J: TRBJ2-7; V: TRBV5-1; size: -; DNA: TGCGCCAGCAGCAGGGAAGTATCCTACGAGCAGTACTTC; CDR3: CASSREVSYEQYF
D: TRBD2; J: TRBJ2-7; V: TRBV2; size: -; DNA: TGTGCCAGCAGTCGCGGGACTAGCGGGGGCTACGAGCAGTACTTC; CDR3: CASSRGTSGGYEQYF
D: -; J: TRBJ1-6; V: TRBV18; size: -; DNA: TGTGCCAGCTCAGAGAGGGTTTCGGATAATTCACCCCTCCACTTT; CDR3: CASSERVSDNSPLHF
D: TRBD2; J: TRBJ2-1; V: TRBV3-1/TRBV3-2; size: once; DNA: TGTGCCAGCAGCCTAGGACTAGCGGGAGGCTATGAGCAGTTCTTC; CDR3: CASSLGLAGGYEQFF
D: TRBD2; J: TRBJ2-5; V: TRBV29-1; size: -; DNA: TGCAGCGTTGCTCTTACTGCACTAGCGGGGGGGAGGGGCCCCCAAGAGACCCAGTACTTC; CDR3: CSVALTALAGGRGPQETQYF
D: -; J: TRBJ1-5; V: TRBV18; size: -; DNA: TGTGCCAGCTCACCACCAGGGAGTCAGCCCCAGCATTTT; CDR3: CASSPPGSQPQHF
D: TRBD1; J: TRBJ1-2; V: TRBV6-5; size: -; DNA: TGTGCCAGCAGTTACTCAAGGGGGCCTAACTATGGCTACACCTTC; CDR3: CASSYSRGPNYGYTF
D: -; J: TRBJ2-2; V: TRBV9; size: -; DNA: TGTGCCAGCAGCGGAGATTGGAACACCGGGGAGCTGTTTTTT; CDR3: CASSGDWNTGELFF
D: -; J: TRBJ1-5; V: TRBV18; size: -; DNA: TGTGCCAGCTCACCGGGCGGCGGGGTTCAGAGCAATCAGCCCCAGCATTTT; CDR3: CASSPGGGVQSNQPQHF
D: -; J: TRBJ2-2; V: TRBV5-1; size: -; DNA: TGCGCCAGCAGCTTTCCCTCCACGACGGTGACCACCGGGGAGCTGTTTTTT; CDR3: CASSFPSTTVTTGELFF